This TCR beta chain was documented in a study of T-cell reconstitution after alpha-beta-depleted transplantation in children. This CDR3 contains 14 residues. Germline CDR1 KGHSH, CDR2 LQKENI. V was cut by 6 bases and J by 0 bases, with 6 bases left in between. Researchers prepared the TCRbeta library using unique molecular identifiers, the study reports. A single record per CDR3 protein comes from TCRdb applying MiXCR to the PCR reads. The sample lists some 520,000 distinct CDR3 sequences; 32% were seen once. This material consisted of PBMCs from the stem cell graft donor, taken from the stem cell graft. The sequence derives from a human donor who donated a stem cell graft to a child with aplastic anemia. The chain uses TRBV18 and TRBJ2-6, with no clear D. CDR3 sequence: CASSRSSGANVLTF. CDR3 in DNA: TGTGCCAGCTCGAGGAGCTCTGGGGCCAACGTCCTGACTTTC. The full variable domain, in which reference TRBV18 and TRBJ2-6 provide the parts outside the CDR3, is NAGVMQNPRHLVRRRGQEARLRCSPMKGHSHVYWYRQLPEEGLKFMVYLQKENIIDESGMPKERFSAEFPKEGPSILRIQQVVRGDSAAYFCASSRSSGANVLTFGAGSRLTVL.